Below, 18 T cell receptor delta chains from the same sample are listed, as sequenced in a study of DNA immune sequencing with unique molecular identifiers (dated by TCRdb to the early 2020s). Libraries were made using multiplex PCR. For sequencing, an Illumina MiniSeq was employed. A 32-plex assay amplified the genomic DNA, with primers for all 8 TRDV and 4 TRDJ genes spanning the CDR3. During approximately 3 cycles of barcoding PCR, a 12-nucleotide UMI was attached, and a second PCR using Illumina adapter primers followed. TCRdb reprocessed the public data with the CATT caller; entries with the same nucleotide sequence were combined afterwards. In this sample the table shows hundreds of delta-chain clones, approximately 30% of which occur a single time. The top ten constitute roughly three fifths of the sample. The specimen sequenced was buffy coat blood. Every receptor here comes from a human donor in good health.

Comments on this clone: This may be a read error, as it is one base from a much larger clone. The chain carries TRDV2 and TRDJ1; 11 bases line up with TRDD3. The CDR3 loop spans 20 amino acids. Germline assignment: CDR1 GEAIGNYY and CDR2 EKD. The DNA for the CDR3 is TGTGCCTGTGACACCGTAGCGCTGGGGGATACCTCCCTGGACACCGAAAAACTCATCTTT. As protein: CACDTVALGDTSLDTEKLIF.

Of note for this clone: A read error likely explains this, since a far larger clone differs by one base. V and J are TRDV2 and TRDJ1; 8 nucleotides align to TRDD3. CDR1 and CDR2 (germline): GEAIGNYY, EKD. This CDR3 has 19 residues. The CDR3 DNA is TGTGCCAGTGACACCAGAGGTAACTGGGGGTCACCTTACACCGATAAACTCATCTTT. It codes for CASDTRGNWGSPYTDKLIF.

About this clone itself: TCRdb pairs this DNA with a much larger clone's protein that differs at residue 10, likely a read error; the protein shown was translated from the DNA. The CDR3 nucleotides are TGTGCTCTTGGGGTGTCCCCCCTTGGCACTGGGGATACGAGTACCCCTCCGTACACCGATAAACTCATCTTT. The encoded protein is CALGVSPLGTGDTSTPPYTDKLIF. The rearrangement uses TRDV1 and TRDJ1; TRDD3 matches at 9 bases. The CDR3 length is 24 residues. The V gene's germline CDR1 is TSWWSYY and CDR2 QGS. Trimming removed 4 bases from V and 0 bases from J; junction bases left unmatched: 30.

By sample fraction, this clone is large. CDR3 protein: CACDTLGWGIRQSSTDKLIF. The DNA of the CDR3 is TGTGCCTGTGACACGCTTGGCTGGGGGATACGGCAATCAAGCACCGATAAACTCATCTTT. The chain employs TRDV2 and TRDJ1, with TRDD3 matching over 12 bases. CDR3 size: 20 residues. The ends lost 1 base at V and 1 base at J; junction bases unmatched: 15. In germline, CDR1 is GEAIGNYY, CDR2 EKD.

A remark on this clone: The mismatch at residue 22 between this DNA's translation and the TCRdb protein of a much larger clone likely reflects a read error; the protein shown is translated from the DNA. The CDR3 sequence is CALGVSPLGPGDTSTPPYTDKHIF. DNA for the CDR3: TGTGCTCTTGGGGTGTCCCCCCTTGGCCCTGGGGATACGAGTACCCCTCCGTACACCGATAAACACATCTTT. This chain joins TRDV1 and TRDJ1, with TRDD3 matching 9 bases. CDR1 is TSWWSYY, CDR2 QGS, per germline. The CDR3 runs to 24 residues.

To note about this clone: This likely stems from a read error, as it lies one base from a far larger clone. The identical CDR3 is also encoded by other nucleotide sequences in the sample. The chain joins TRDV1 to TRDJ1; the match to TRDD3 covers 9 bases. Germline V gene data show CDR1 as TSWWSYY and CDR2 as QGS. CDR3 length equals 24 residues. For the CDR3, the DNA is TGTGCACTTGGGGTGTCCCCCCTTGGCCCTGGGGATACGAGTACCCCTCCGTACACCGATAAACTCATCTTT. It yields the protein CALGVSPLGPGDTSTPPYTDKLIF.

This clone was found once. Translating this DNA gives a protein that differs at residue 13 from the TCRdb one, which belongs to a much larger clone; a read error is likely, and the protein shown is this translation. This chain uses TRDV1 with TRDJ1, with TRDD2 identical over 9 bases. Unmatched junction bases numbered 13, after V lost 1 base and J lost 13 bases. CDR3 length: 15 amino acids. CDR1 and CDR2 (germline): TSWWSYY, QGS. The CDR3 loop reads CALGEPAFLRLEPIF. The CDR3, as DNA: TGTGCTCTTGGGGAACCGGCCTTCCTACGGTTAGAGCCCATCTTT.

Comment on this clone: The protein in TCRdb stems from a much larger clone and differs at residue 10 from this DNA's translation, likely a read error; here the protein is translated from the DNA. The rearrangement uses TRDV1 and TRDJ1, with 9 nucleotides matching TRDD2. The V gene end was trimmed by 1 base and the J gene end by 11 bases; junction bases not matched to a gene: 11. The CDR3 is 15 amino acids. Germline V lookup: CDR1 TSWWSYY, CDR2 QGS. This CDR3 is CALGEPAFLQLELIF. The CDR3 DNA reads TGTGCTCTTGGGGAACCGGCCTTCCTACAGTTAGAGCTCATCTTT.

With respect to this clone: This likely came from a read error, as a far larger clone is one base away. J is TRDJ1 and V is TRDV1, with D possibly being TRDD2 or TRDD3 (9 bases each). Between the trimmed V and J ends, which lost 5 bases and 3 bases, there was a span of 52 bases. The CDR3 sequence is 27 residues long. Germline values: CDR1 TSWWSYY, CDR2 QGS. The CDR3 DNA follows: TGTGCTCTTGGGCCCTTCCCGGCCTTCCTACCCTTCTATACTGCGGGGGGATACTCCAAGTACCCCGATAAACTCATCTTT. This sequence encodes CALGPFPAFLPFYTAGGYSKYPDKLIF.

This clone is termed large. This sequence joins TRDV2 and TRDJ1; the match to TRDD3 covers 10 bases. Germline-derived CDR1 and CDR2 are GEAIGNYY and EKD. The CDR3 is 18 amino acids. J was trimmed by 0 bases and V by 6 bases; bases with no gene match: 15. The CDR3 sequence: CACSRLGDKGGYTDKLIF. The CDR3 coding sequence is TGTGCCTGTTCAAGGCTGGGGGATAAGGGAGGCTACACCGATAAACTCATCTTT.

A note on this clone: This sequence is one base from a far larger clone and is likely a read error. CDR3 protein: CALGEQGPSPSYPWKGYWGFTPTYTDKFIF. The CDR3 coding sequence is TGTGCTCTTGGGGAACAAGGGCCCTCGCCTTCCTATCCGTGGAAGGGCTATTGGGGGTTCACGCCCACATACACCGATAAATTCATCTTT. This chain joins TRDV1 and TRDJ1; 8 nucleotides agree with TRDD2. CDR3 size: 30 residues. CDR1 TSWWSYY and CDR2 QGS come from the germline V gene.

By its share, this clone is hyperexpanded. The CDR3 loop reads CACDTMGSWDTRQMFF. The CDR3 nucleotides are TGTGCCTGTGACACGATGGGTTCCTGGGACACCCGACAGATGTTTTTC. The J gene is TRDJ3, the V gene TRDV2; D gene uncertain. V was trimmed by 1 base and J by 1 base, leaving 7 bases between them. CDR1 is GEAIGNYY and CDR2 is EKD in the germline V gene. The CDR3 runs 16 residues.

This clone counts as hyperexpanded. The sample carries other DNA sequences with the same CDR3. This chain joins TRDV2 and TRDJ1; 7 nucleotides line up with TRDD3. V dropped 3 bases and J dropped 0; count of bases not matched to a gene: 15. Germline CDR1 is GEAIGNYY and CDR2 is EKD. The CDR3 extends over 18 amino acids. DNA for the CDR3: TGTGCCTGTGACCCGGTACTGGGGACTCTTCCCTACACCGATAAACTCATCTTT. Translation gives CACDPVLGTLPYTDKLIF.

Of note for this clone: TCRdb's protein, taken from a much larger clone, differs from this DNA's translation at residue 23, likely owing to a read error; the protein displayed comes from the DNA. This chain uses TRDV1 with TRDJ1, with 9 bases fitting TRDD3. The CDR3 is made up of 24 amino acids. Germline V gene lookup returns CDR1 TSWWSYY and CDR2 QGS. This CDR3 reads CALGVSPLGPGDTSTPPYTDKLTF. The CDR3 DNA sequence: TGTGCTCTTGGGGTGTCCCCCCTTGGCCCTGGGGATACGAGTACCCCTCCGTACACCGATAAACTCACCTTT.

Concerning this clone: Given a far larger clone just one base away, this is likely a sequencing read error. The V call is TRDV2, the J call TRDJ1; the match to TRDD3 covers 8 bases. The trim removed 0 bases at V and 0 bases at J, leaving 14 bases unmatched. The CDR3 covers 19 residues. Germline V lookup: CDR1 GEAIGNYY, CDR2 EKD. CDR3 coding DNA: TGTGCCTGTGACACCAGAGGTAACTGGGGGTCACTTTACACCGATAAACTCATCTTT. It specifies CACDTRGNWGSLYTDKLIF.

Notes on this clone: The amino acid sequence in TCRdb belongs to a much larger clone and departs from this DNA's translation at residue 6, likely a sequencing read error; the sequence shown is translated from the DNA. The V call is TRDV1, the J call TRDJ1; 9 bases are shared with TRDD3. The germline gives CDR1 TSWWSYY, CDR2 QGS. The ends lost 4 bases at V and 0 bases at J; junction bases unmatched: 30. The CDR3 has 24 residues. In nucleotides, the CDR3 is TGTGCTCTTGGGGTGTACCCCCTTGGCCCTGGGGATACGAGTACCCCTCCGTACACCGATAAACTCATCTTT. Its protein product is CALGVYPLGPGDTSTPPYTDKLIF.

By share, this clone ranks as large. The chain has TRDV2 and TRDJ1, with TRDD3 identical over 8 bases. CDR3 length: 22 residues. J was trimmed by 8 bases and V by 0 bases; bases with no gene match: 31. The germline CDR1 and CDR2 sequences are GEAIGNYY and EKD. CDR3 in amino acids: CACDTVGSTSTGGPAVHQKLIF. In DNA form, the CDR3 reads TGTGCCTGTGACACCGTCGGATCTACTAGTACTGGGGGTCCCGCAGTCCATCAGAAACTCATCTTT.

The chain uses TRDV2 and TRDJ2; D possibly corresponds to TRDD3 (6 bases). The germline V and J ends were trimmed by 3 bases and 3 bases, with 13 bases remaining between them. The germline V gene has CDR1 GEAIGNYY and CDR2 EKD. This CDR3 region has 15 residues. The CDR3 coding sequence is TGTGCCTGTGACGAAGTGGGGGGCCTGACAGCACAACTCTTCTTT. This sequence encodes CACDEVGGLTAQLFF.